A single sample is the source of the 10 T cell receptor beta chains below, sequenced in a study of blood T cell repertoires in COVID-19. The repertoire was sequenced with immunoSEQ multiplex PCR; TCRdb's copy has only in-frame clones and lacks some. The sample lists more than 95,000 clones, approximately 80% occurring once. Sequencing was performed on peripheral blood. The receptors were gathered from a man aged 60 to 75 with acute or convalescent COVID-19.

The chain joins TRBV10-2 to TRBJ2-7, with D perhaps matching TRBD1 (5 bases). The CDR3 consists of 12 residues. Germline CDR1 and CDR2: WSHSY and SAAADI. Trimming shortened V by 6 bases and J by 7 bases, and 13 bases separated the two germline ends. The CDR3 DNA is TGCGCCAGCAGGGACAACCGGAGAGAGCAGTACTTC. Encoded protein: CASRDNRREQYF.

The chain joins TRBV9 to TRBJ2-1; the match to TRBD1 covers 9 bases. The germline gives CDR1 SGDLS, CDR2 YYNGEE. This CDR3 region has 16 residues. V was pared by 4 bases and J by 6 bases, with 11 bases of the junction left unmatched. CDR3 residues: CASSPWPQGAFNEQFF. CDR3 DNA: TGTGCCAGCAGCCCCTGGCCACAGGGGGCATTCAATGAGCAGTTCTTC.

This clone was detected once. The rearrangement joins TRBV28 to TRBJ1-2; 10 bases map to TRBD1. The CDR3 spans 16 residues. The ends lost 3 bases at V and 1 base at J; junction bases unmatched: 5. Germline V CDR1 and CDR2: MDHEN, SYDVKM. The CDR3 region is CASSLTGGLNNYGYTF. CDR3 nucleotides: TGTGCCAGCAGTTTGACAGGGGGCCTTAATAACTATGGCTACACCTTC.

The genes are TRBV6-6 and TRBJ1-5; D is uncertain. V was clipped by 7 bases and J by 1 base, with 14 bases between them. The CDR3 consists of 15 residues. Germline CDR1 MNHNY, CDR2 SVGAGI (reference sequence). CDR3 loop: CASIGLEGSNQPQHF. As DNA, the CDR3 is TGTGCCAGCATCGGTTTGGAGGGCAGCAATCAGCCCCAGCATTTT.

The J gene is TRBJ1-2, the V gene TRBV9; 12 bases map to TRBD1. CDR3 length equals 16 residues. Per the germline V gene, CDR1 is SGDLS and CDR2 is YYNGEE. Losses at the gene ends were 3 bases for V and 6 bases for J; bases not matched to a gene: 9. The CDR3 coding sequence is TGTGCCAGCAGCGGAGGTGGGTGGGACAGGGGGCATGGCTACACCTTC. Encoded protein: CASSGGGWDRGHGYTF.

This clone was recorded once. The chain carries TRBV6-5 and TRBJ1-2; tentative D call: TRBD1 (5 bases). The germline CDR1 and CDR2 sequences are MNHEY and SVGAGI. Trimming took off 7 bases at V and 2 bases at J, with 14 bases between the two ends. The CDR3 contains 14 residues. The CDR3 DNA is TGTGCCAGCACTCCGGGGGTATTGAACTATGGCTACACCTTC. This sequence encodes CASTPGVLNYGYTF.

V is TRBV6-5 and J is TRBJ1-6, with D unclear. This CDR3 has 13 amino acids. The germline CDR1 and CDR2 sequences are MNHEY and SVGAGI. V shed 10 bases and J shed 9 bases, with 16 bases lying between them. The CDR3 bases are TGTGCCACCGATGAGGGAGGGAGTTCACCCCTCCACTTT. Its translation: CATDEGGSSPLHF.

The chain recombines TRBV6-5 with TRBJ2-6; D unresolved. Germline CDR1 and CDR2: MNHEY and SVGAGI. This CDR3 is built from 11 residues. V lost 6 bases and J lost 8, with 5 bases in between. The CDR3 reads CASSPSNVLTF. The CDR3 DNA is TGTGCCAGCAGCCCCTCCAACGTCCTGACTTTC.

In DNA, the CDR3 is TGCGCCAGCAGTCGGAACAGCCCGAACACTGAAGCTTTCTTT. Translating it yields CASSRNSPNTEAFF. The chain joins TRBV5-1 to TRBJ1-1; D call uncertain. Germline CDR1 is SGHRS and CDR2 is YFSETQ. There are 14 residues in the CDR3. Between the trimmed V and J ends, which lost 5 bases and 1 base, there was a span of 12 bases. The variable domain in full, with the rest retrieved from reference TRBV5-1 and TRBJ1-1, is KAGVTQTPRYLIKTRGQQVTLSCSPISGHRSVSWYQQTPGQGLQFLFEYFSETQRNKGNFPGRFSGRQFSNSRSEMNVSTLELGDSALYLCASSRNSPNTEAFFGQGTRLTVV.

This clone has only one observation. The CDR3 sequence: CASSLSGAGQETQYF. In DNA, the CDR3 is TGTGCCAGCAGTTTATCTGGGGCCGGACAAGAGACCCAGTACTTC. The rearrangement uses TRBV28 and TRBJ2-5; D may be TRBD1 (5 bases). CDR1 MDHEN and CDR2 SYDVKM come from the germline V gene. With 1 base removed from V and 2 bases from J, the gap between germline ends came to 11 bases. The CDR3 has 15 residues.